The present entry profiles one T cell receptor beta chain with its context. The clone's antigen remains unknown. Base qualities are not at hand, and no much larger clone is one base apart. These data originate in a study of blood T cell repertoires in COVID-19 (dated by TCRdb to between 2020 and 2021). Background on the whole study: Samples covering the acute and convalescent phases of COVID-19 were provided by collaborators in the United States, Italy and Spain. The prospective study material was composed of cDNA or gDNA derived from T cells, B-cell-depleted T cells, or PBMCs. Deeply sampled blood TCRbeta repertoires from subjects exposed to, actively infected with, or recovered from COVID-19 were included in the dataset. The repertoires were released in a freely available public database meant as a resource for research on the immune response to SARS-CoV-2. Samples were obtained from the ongoing ImmuneRACE study (first 160 participants) and from 1,254 subjects provided by 6 global collaborators. A de-identified subject ID, COVID-19 status, age in years and sex were almost always included in the sample metadata. HLA class I and class II types, where available, came from metadata supplied by the sample provider rather than from assay-based typing.

The trim is 5 bases for V and 0 bases for J, with a gap of 16 bases between the germline ends. Via the germline V gene (reference sequence), CDR1 is SEHNR and CDR2 FQNEAQ. Including the terminal cysteine and phenylalanine, the CDR3 comprises 17 residues. Just the 51-base CDR3 DNA is kept, in frame starting at base 1. Whole blood was collected in K2EDTA tubes by collaborating institutions according to the institutions' own protocols. Collaborator samples were shipped for TCRbeta analysis as frozen whole blood, isolated PBMCs, or DNA extracted from either sample type. The investigation overall reported the following: The quantity of clinical and demographic metadata differed by source and by participant and was supplied without curation.

The immunoSEQ Assay, a bias-controlled multiplex PCR, was used to amplify TCRbeta CDR3 regions from genomic DNA. In the original analysis: The number of nucleated cells in each sample was estimated from the amplification of reference gene primers within the assay. To quantify the absolute abundance of each unique TCRbeta CDR3 rearrangement, sequence reads were collapsed and filtered. For each sample, productive Simpson clonality was calculated as the square root of Simpson's diversity index over productive rearrangements. Not all clones reach the TCRdb copy of this immuneACCESS table, which keeps in-frame sequences only. Checked studies attribute under half of the gap to unresolved V genes and leave the rest unexplained. That table furnishes V, J and clone size, whereas the DNA furnished D and trimming. This sample lists 19,000 or so clones; approximately 90% were detected once. The ten most abundant clones make up roughly a sixth of the sample.

Rearrangement joined TRBV7-9 to TRBJ2-2; TRBD2 is possibly the D segment (5 matching bases). Sequencing was carried out using peripheral blood. The sequence came from a man between 70 and 80 years old with acute or convalescent COVID-19. The CDR3 reads as follows: CASSPPRWRPNTGELFF. The nucleotides read TGTGCCAGCAGCCCCCCCCGTTGGAGGCCGAACACCGGGGAGCTGTTTTTT.